Each of the 22 T cell receptor beta chains below was sequenced from the same sample in a study of OX40 agonist ivuxolimab in advanced cancers. TCRdb's copy holds only in-frame clones and misses some; the assay was immunoSEQ multiplex PCR. The sample lists 90,000 or so clones, about 89% occurring once. The sequences come from CD4+ or CD8+ T cells sorted from blood, collected in a trial of the OX40 agonist ivuxolimab. Receptor source: an adult with an advanced solid tumor such as melanoma, head and neck, liver or kidney cancer.

The J gene is TRBJ1-4, the V gene TRBV30, with TRBD1 matching 8 bases. V lost 7 bases to trimming and J lost 5 bases; unmatched junction nucleotides: 3. Looked up from germline, CDR1 is GTSNPN and CDR2 is SVGIG (reference sequence). There are 12 residues in the CDR3. CDR3 DNA sequence: TGTGCCTCGGACAGGGCAAATGAAAAACTGTTTTTT. Translated, it gives CASDRANEKLFF.

This sequence joins TRBV7-8 and TRBJ2-7, with D possibly called TRBD1 or TRBD2 (6 bases each). Germline V gives CDR1 SGHVS, CDR2 FQNEAQ. This CDR3 has 16 amino acids. V was clipped by 0 bases and J by 2 bases, with 14 bases between them. CDR3 loop: CASSLAGASAPYEQYV. CDR3 nucleotides: TGTGCCAGCAGCTTAGCGGGGGCTAGCGCCCCCTACGAGCAGTACGTC.

J is TRBJ1-3 and V is TRBV11-3; 7 positions agree with TRBD1. Germline trimming cut 1 base from V and 2 bases from J; bases unmatched to any gene: 5. Germline CDR1 SGHNT, CDR2 YENEEA. The CDR3 consists of 16 residues. CDR3 region: CASSLALTGAGNTIYF. DNA of the CDR3: TGTGCCAGCAGCTTAGCTCTTACAGGGGCTGGAAACACCATATATTTT.

The sample holds a few counts of this clone. The chain joins TRBV10-3 to TRBJ2-7; 9 nucleotides match TRBD1. CDR1 is ENHRY and CDR2 is SYGVKD in the germline V gene. The CDR3 consists of 12 residues. V lost 11 bases and J lost 5; bases outside the gene matches: 7. CDR3 sequence reads: CASGTGFDEQYF. CDR3 DNA: TGTGCCTCCGGGACAGGGTTCGACGAGCAGTACTTC.

This chain joins TRBV19 and TRBJ1-3, with TRBD1 matching 7 bases. Germline CDR1 and CDR2: LNHDA and SQIVND (reference sequence). Trimming took 5 bases from V and 3 from J; bases not matched to a gene: 4. The CDR3 contains 14 residues. DNA for the CDR3: TGTGCCAGTAGTCAACAGGGGCTTGGAAACACCATATATTTT. It specifies CASSQQGLGNTIYF.

The chain employs TRBV30 and TRBJ1-1; perhaps TRBD1 as D (5 bases). V was pared by 2 bases and J by 3 bases, with 13 bases between. This CDR3 comprises 14 residues. The germline V gene encodes CDR1 GTSNPN and CDR2 SVGIG (reference sequence). The CDR3 spells CAWSPTDFYTEAFF. CDR3 DNA: TGTGCCTGGAGTCCGACAGATTTCTACACTGAAGCTTTCTTT.

This clone occurred once. J is TRBJ2-5 and V is TRBV5-1, with D perhaps TRBD2 (6 bases). The germline V gene has CDR1 SGHRS and CDR2 YFSETQ. The V and J ends lost 5 bases and 5 bases respectively, with 16 bases between them. The CDR3 contains 14 residues. CDR3 amino acids: CASSSGTFEETQYF. CDR3 DNA: TGCGCCAGCAGTTCCGGGACTTTTGAGGAGACCCAGTACTTC.

The chain joins TRBV30 to TRBJ1-5, with D tentatively TRBD1 (6 bases). Trimming shortened V by 5 bases and J by 2 bases, and 13 bases separated the two germline ends. This CDR3 region has 14 residues. The germline V gene has CDR1 GTSNPN and CDR2 SVGIG (reference sequence). CDR3 coding DNA: TGTGCCTGGTCCACAGGGTTTGGCAATCAGCCCCAGCATTTT. Its translation is CAWSTGFGNQPQHF. The variable domain in full, completed from reference TRBV30 and TRBJ1-5, reads SQTIHQWPATLVQPVGSPLSLECTVEGTSNPNLYWYRQAAGRGLQLLFYSVGIGQISSEVPQNLSASRPQDRQFILSSKKLLLSDSGFYLCAWSTGFGNQPQHFGDGTRLSIL.

This chain connects TRBV6-1 to TRBJ1-2; 7 positions match TRBD1. Germline CDR1 MNHNS, CDR2 SASEGT. V lost 8 bases and J lost 4; bases outside the gene matches: 13. This CDR3 is 15 amino acids long. CDR3 in amino acids: CASEGEGAGAYGYTF. The CDR3 coding sequence is TGTGCCAGCGAGGGGGAGGGGGCGGGGGCCTATGGCTACACCTTC.

Here the CDR3 reads CASSFRDSNQPQHF. CDR3 in DNA: TGTGCCAGCAGCTTCCGGGATAGCAATCAGCCCCAGCATTTT. The rearrangement joins TRBV11-2 to TRBJ1-5; no clear D gene. This CDR3 comprises 14 residues. Trimming pared 3 bases from V and 0 bases from J, leaving 6 bases between. The germline CDR1 and CDR2 sequences are SGHAT and FQNNGV. The variable domain in full, completed from reference TRBV11-2 and TRBJ1-5, reads EAGVAQSPRYKIIEKRQSVAFWCNPISGHATLYWYQQILGQGPKLLIQFQNNGVVDDSQLPKDRFSAERLKGVDSTLKIQPAKLEDSAVYLCASSFRDSNQPQHFGDGTRLSIL.

The chain links TRBV10-3 to TRBJ1-6, with D possibly matching TRBD1 (6 bases). Germline V lookup: CDR1 ENHRY, CDR2 SYGVKD. CDR3 length: 14 residues. The ends were cut back, 10 bases at V and 7 bases at J, with 17 bases in the middle. CDR3 sequence reads: CASRTGQRNSPLHF. The CDR3 region has the DNA TGTGCCAGCCGCACGGGACAAAGGAATTCACCCCTCCACTTT.

The rearrangement uses TRBV11-3 and TRBJ2-2, with no clear D. The CDR3 totals 13 residues. The germline gives CDR1 SGHNT, CDR2 YENEEA. V was trimmed by 2 bases and J by 4 bases, leaving 5 bases between them. CDR3 residues: CASSLRVTGELFF. The DNA for the CDR3 is TGTGCCAGCAGCTTACGAGTCACCGGGGAGCTGTTTTTT.

The chain joins TRBV10-3 to TRBJ1-5; a possible D gene is TRBD1 (6 bases). This CDR3 contains 14 residues. V shed 0 bases and J shed 5 bases, with 8 bases lying between them. Germline V gives CDR1 ENHRY, CDR2 SYGVKD. CDR3 nucleotides: TGTGCCATCAGTGAGTCAGGGGGGTATCAGCCCCAGCATTTT. Protein product: CAISESGGYQPQHF.

The chain joins TRBV7-2 to TRBJ2-5; 10 nucleotides line up with TRBD1. This CDR3 is built from 16 residues. V was pared by 4 bases and J by 4 bases, with 9 bases of the junction left unmatched. Germline assignment: CDR1 SGHTA and CDR2 FQGNSA. CDR3 amino acids: CASSYPTGGGGETQYF. In DNA, the CDR3 is TGTGCCAGCAGCTACCCGACAGGGGGCGGGGGAGAGACCCAGTACTTC.

The V call is TRBV29-1, the J call TRBJ2-1, with 10 bases identical to TRBD2. The CDR3 has 13 residues. From germline, CDR1 is SQVTM and CDR2 ANQGSEA. V lost 6 bases to trimming and J lost 10 bases; unmatched junction nucleotides: 9. CDR3 loop: CSVAIALAGEQFF. In nucleotides, the CDR3 is TGCAGCGTGGCCATAGCACTAGCGGGGGAGCAGTTCTTC.

The chain employs TRBV18 and TRBJ2-2, with 8 nucleotides matching TRBD2. The CDR3 length is 14 residues. Germline V gene data show CDR1 as KGHSH and CDR2 as LQKENI. The ends lost 7 bases at V and 4 bases at J; junction bases unmatched: 5. The CDR3 sequence is CASCSGVITGELFF. The CDR3 nucleotides are TGTGCCAGCTGTAGCGGGGTAATCACCGGGGAGCTGTTTTTT.

This clone appeared a few times. The chain links TRBV7-2 to TRBJ2-1; 7 nucleotides align to TRBD1. V was clipped by 5 bases and J by 3 bases; unmatched bases: 7. The CDR3 consists of 15 residues. The germline CDR1 and CDR2 sequences are SGHTA and FQGNSA. CDR3 protein: CASSRTGENYNEQFF. The CDR3 coding sequence is TGTGCCAGCAGCCGTACAGGGGAGAACTACAATGAGCAGTTCTTC. The full variable domain, in which reference TRBV7-2 and TRBJ2-1 provide the parts outside the CDR3, is GAGVSQSPSNKVTEKGKDVELRCDPISGHTALYWYRQSLGQGLEFLIYFQGNSAPDKSGLPSDRFSAERTGGSVSTLTIQRTQQEDSAVYLCASSRTGENYNEQFFGPGTRLTVL.

The rearrangement uses TRBV19 and TRBJ2-5; maybe TRBD2 (6 bases). The germline V gene has CDR1 LNHDA and CDR2 SQIVND (reference sequence). V lost 6 bases and J lost 4, with 15 bases in between. The CDR3 is made up of 14 amino acids. CDR3 sequence: CASSPSGRGETQYF. In DNA, the CDR3 is TGTGCCAGTAGCCCATCTGGGCGGGGAGAGACCCAGTACTTC. The complete variable domain, with remaining parts taken from reference TRBV19 and TRBJ2-5, reads DGGITQSPKYLFRKEGQNVTLSCEQNLNHDAMYWYRQDPGQGLRLIYYSQIVNDFQKGDIAEGYSVSREKKESFPLTVTSAQKNPTAFYLCASSPSGRGETQYFGPGTRLLVL.

This clone came up once. The chain combines TRBV28 with TRBJ2-7, with 7 bases fitting TRBD1. This CDR3 is 14 amino acids long. Germline loops: CDR1 MDHEN, CDR2 SYDVKM. Trimming cost V 5 bases and J 7 bases; bases outside gene matches: 11. The CDR3 here is CASSDTSQGREQYV. The CDR3 DNA sequence: TGTGCCAGCAGTGACACGTCACAGGGGCGGGAGCAGTACGTC.

This chain connects TRBV27 to TRBJ2-3, with 8 bases lining up with TRBD2. Germline CDR1 is MNHEY and CDR2 is SMNVEV (reference sequence). The V segment lost 6 bases and the J segment 6 bases; nucleotides outside the gene matches: 11. The CDR3 loop spans 15 amino acids. This CDR3 is CASRTGTRLSDTQYF. In nucleotides, the CDR3 is TGTGCCAGCAGGACCGGGACTAGATTGTCGGATACGCAGTATTTT.

The chain couples TRBV7-3 to TRBJ2-1; D not certain. The germline V gene encodes CDR1 SGHTA and CDR2 FQGTGA. V lost 2 bases to trimming and J lost 6 bases, with 11 bases between them. CDR3 length: 14 amino acids. The CDR3 region has the DNA TGTGCCAGCAGCTTATCTAACAGTGGCAATGAGCAGTTCTTC. Its translation is CASSLSNSGNEQFF.

V and J are TRBV25-1 and TRBJ2-7; the D gene is possibly TRBD2 (5 bases). V was trimmed by 4 bases and J by 4 bases, leaving 14 bases between them. Germline CDR1 reads MGHDK; CDR2 reads SYGVNS. This CDR3 contains 14 residues. The CDR3 protein is CASSGTGDRYEQYF. The CDR3 bases are TGTGCCAGCAGTGGGACCGGGGATAGGTACGAGCAGTACTTC.